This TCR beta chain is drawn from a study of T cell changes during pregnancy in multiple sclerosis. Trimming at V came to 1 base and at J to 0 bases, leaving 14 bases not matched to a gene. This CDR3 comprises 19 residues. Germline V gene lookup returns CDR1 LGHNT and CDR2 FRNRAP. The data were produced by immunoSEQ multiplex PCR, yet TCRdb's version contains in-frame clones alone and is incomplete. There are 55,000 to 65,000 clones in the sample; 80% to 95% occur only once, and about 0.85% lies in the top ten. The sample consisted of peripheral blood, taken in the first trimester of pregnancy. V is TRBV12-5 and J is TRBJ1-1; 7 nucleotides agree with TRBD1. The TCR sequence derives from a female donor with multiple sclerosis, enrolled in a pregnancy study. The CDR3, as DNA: TGTGCTAGTGGTTTGGGACAGGGCGGACGGTTCAGCCTGAACACTGAAGCTTTCTTT. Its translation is CASGLGQGGRFSLNTEAFF.